The 30 T cell receptor beta chains below come from one sample, sequenced in a study of blood T cell repertoires in COVID-19. The data were produced by immunoSEQ multiplex PCR, yet TCRdb's version contains in-frame clones alone and is incomplete. The repertoire holds around 250,000 clones, with about nine tenths as singletons. Material for sequencing was peripheral blood. All receptors come from a middle-aged woman who had recovered from COVID-19.

The chain carries TRBV3-1 (or the pseudogene TRBV3-2) and TRBJ2-1; 10 bases fit TRBD2. This CDR3 is built from 17 residues. Germline V gene data show CDR1 as LGHDT and CDR2 as YNNKEL (reference sequence). The V gene end was trimmed by 1 base and the J gene end by 1 base; junction bases not matched to a gene: 4. CDR3 sequence (DNA): TGTGCCAGCAGCCAAGGAGCGGGAGGGGGATCCTACAATGAGCAGTTCTTC. Translating gives CASSQGAGGGSYNEQFF.

V and J are TRBV27 and TRBJ2-1; TRBD2 is a possible D gene (5 bases). Germline assignment: CDR1 MNHEY and CDR2 SMNVEV (reference sequence). V dropped 2 bases and J dropped 4 bases, with 12 bases sitting between them. The CDR3 is 15 amino acids. Here the CDR3 reads CASSLDERIYNEQFF. The CDR3 DNA reads as TGTGCCAGCAGTTTAGATGAGCGGATATACAATGAGCAGTTCTTC.

This chain links TRBV14 with TRBJ1-2, with a tentative D call TRBD1 (6 bases). This CDR3 has 15 amino acids. Germline values: CDR1 SGHDN, CDR2 FVKESK. V gave up 1 base and J gave up 6 bases, with 15 bases separating them. CDR3 amino acids: CASSQVGTGLNGYTF. CDR3 DNA: TGTGCCAGCAGCCAAGTGGGTACAGGGCTGAATGGCTACACCTTC.

This sequence joins TRBV11-3 and TRBJ2-7; 9 bases fit TRBD1. J gave up 6 bases and V 5 bases, and 11 bases lay outside the gene matches. The CDR3 extends over 15 amino acids. The germline CDR1 and CDR2 sequences are SGHNT and YENEEA. CDR3 bases: TGTGCCAGCAGCCAACAGGGGGCGGTTGGACTCGAGCAGTACTTC. Its protein product is CASSQQGAVGLEQYF. Looking up the rest from reference TRBV11-3 and TRBJ2-7 gives the full variable domain: EAGVVQSPRYKIIEKKQPVAFWCNPISGHNTLYWYLQNLGQGPELLIRYENEEAVDDSQLPKDRFSAERLKGVDSTLKIQPAELGDSAVYLCASSQQGAVGLEQYFGPGTRLTVT.

The chain links TRBV19 to TRBJ1-4, with D perhaps TRBD1 (5 bases). The CDR3 covers 12 residues. The V end was cut by 5 bases, the J end by 8 bases, with 9 bases between. The germline CDR1 and CDR2 sequences are LNHDA and SQIVND (reference sequence). This CDR3 reads CASSGPGEKLFF. The CDR3 bases are TGTGCCAGTAGTGGGCCAGGGGAAAAACTGTTTTTT.

The chain links TRBV27 to TRBJ2-5, with 9 bases identical to TRBD2. Looked up from germline, CDR1 is MNHEY and CDR2 is SMNVEV (reference sequence). This CDR3 is built from 16 residues. V dropped 6 bases and J dropped 1; count of bases not matched to a gene: 9. CDR3 residues: CASSPRRLAAQETQYF. The DNA of the CDR3 is TGTGCCAGCAGCCCGCGCCGACTAGCGGCCCAAGAGACCCAGTACTTC.

The chain combines TRBV6-5 with TRBJ2-5; 8 bases fit TRBD1. CDR1 and CDR2 (germline): MNHEY, SVGAGI. The CDR3 is made up of 15 amino acids. V lost 4 bases, J lost 1 base, and 5 bases stayed unmatched. CDR3 sequence: CASSFHGQGQETQYF. DNA for the CDR3: TGTGCCAGCAGTTTTCACGGACAGGGCCAAGAGACCCAGTACTTC.

This rearrangement joins TRBV3-1 (or the pseudogene TRBV3-2) to TRBJ1-1; no clear D gene. Germline V gene data show CDR1 as LGHDT and CDR2 as YNNKEL (reference sequence). The CDR3 has 12 amino acids. The ends were cut back, 4 bases at V and 0 bases at J, with 3 bases in the middle. The CDR3, as DNA: TGTGCCAGCAGCCCGTTGAACACTGAAGCTTTCTTT. The encoded protein is CASSPLNTEAFF.

The V and J genes are TRBV20-1 and TRBJ2-1, with TRBD1 identical over 9 bases. The CDR3 extends over 13 amino acids. Looked up from germline, CDR1 is DFQATT and CDR2 is SNEGSKA (reference sequence). The trim removed 3 bases at V and 5 bases at J, leaving 2 bases unmatched. The CDR3 coding sequence is TGCAGTGCTAGTGGGACAGGGCACAATGAGCAGTTCTTC. Its protein is CSASGTGHNEQFF.

This clone was seen more than once but under ten times. This chain joins TRBV11-2 and TRBJ2-5, with TRBD2 matching 7 bases. Germline loops: CDR1 SGHAT, CDR2 FQNNGV. This CDR3 region has 12 residues. V lost 7 bases, J lost 5 bases, and 4 bases stayed unmatched. This chain's CDR3 is CASKAGGETQYF. CDR3 in DNA: TGTGCCAGCAAGGCCGGGGGGGAGACCCAGTACTTC.

V and J are TRBV9 and TRBJ1-5; D uncertain. V was shortened by 3 bases and J by 0 bases, with 7 bases between the two germline ends. Germline CDR1 is SGDLS and CDR2 is YYNGEE. This CDR3 comprises 14 residues. The CDR3 DNA sequence: TGTGCCAGCAGCGCCCAGGATAGCAATCAGCCCCAGCATTTT. This codes for CASSAQDSNQPQHF.

This chain uses TRBV4-1 with TRBJ2-7; TRBD2 is a possible D gene (9 bases). The V gene lost 4 bases and the J gene lost 3 bases, with 22 bases spanning the gap. Germline CDR1 and CDR2: MGHRA and YSYEKL. CDR3 length: 17 residues. CDR3 sequence reads: CASSPQGAGGPGYEQYF. The DNA of the CDR3 is TGCGCCAGCAGCCCCCAGGGGGCGGGAGGGCCGGGCTACGAGCAGTACTTC.

This chain uses TRBV24-1 with TRBJ2-1; the match to TRBD1 covers 11 bases. The V gene end was trimmed by 4 bases and the J gene end by 6 bases; junction bases not matched to a gene: 4. Germline assignment: CDR1 KGHDR and CDR2 SFDVKD. This CDR3 has 15 residues. The CDR3 spells CATSEGTGGGNEQFF. CDR3 sequence (DNA): TGTGCCACCAGTGAGGGGACAGGGGGAGGCAATGAGCAGTTCTTC.

The V call is TRBV5-1, the J call TRBJ2-5, with 11 nucleotides matching TRBD2. CDR1 is SGHRS and CDR2 is YFSETQ in the germline V gene. CDR3 size: 14 residues. Germline trimming cut 4 bases from V and 4 bases from J; bases unmatched to any gene: 3. In DNA form, the CDR3 reads TGCGCCAGCAGCCAAGGGACTAGCGGAGAGACCCAGTACTTC. Translated, it gives CASSQGTSGETQYF. Full variable domain (missing parts from reference TRBV5-1 and TRBJ2-5): KAGVTQTPRYLIKTRGQQVTLSCSPISGHRSVSWYQQTPGQGLQFLFEYFSETQRNKGNFPGRFSGRQFSNSRSEMNVSTLELGDSALYLCASSQGTSGETQYFGPGTRLLVL.

The CDR3 loop reads CASSPRLAGEGTQYF. The CDR3 DNA reads TGTGCCAGCAGCCCCCGACTAGCCGGCGAGGGGACCCAGTACTTC. The chain couples TRBV7-2 to TRBJ2-5, with 7 bases matching TRBD2. CDR3 length equals 15 residues. Trimming at V came to 5 bases and at J to 7 bases, leaving 13 bases not matched to a gene. CDR1 and CDR2 from the germline V gene are SGHTA and FQGNSA.

The genes are TRBV5-1 and TRBJ1-1; D is ambiguous. The CDR3 totals 13 residues. Per germline, CDR1 SGHRS and CDR2 YFSETQ. V lost 0 bases to trimming and J lost 4 bases, with 7 bases between them. This CDR3 reads CASSLAGSTEAFF. The CDR3, as DNA: TGCGCCAGCAGCTTGGCGGGTAGCACTGAAGCTTTCTTT.

This sequence joins TRBV6-1 and TRBJ1-4; 7 bases match TRBD1. There are 18 residues in the CDR3. Germline V CDR1 and CDR2: MNHNS, SASEGT. The J segment lost 0 bases and the V segment lost 3 bases, leaving 10 bases of the junction unmatched. CDR3 DNA sequence: TGTGCCAGCAGTGACCCCCGGAGCGACAGGGCAACTAATGAAAAACTGTTTTTT. Translated: CASSDPRSDRATNEKLFF.

The V call is TRBV28, the J call TRBJ2-5; 8 bases agree with TRBD2. Germline V CDR1 and CDR2: MDHEN, SYDVKM. The CDR3 consists of 17 residues. Unmatched junction bases numbered 15, after V lost 6 bases and J lost 3 bases. CDR3 loop: CASSSLSSGLIEETQYF. For the CDR3, the DNA is TGTGCCAGCAGCTCCCTCTCTAGCGGGCTAATCGAAGAGACCCAGTACTTC. The variable domain in full, completed from reference TRBV28 and TRBJ2-5, reads DVKVTQSSRYLVKRTGEKVFLECVQDMDHENMFWYRQDPGLGLRLIYFSYDVKMKEKGDIPEGYSVSREKKERFSLILESASTNQTSMYLCASSSLSSGLIEETQYFGPGTRLLVL.

This chain joins TRBV19 and TRBJ1-2; 9 bases line up with TRBD1. The germline V gene encodes CDR1 LNHDA and CDR2 SQIVND (reference sequence). J lost 6 bases, V lost 10 bases, and 9 bases had no gene match. CDR3 size: 13 residues. CDR3 region: CATQQGAWDGYTF. CDR3 bases: TGTGCCACCCAACAGGGGGCCTGGGATGGCTACACCTTC. Filled out from reference TRBV19 and TRBJ1-2, the complete variable domain reads DGGITQSPKYLFRKEGQNVTLSCEQNLNHDAMYWYRQDPGQGLRLIYYSQIVNDFQKGDIAEGYSVSREKKESFPLTVTSAQKNPTAFYLCATQQGAWDGYTFGSGTRLTVV.

The chain employs TRBV3-1 (or the pseudogene TRBV3-2) and TRBJ2-1, with 10 bases identical to TRBD2. Per the germline V gene, CDR1 is LGHDT and CDR2 is YNNKEL (reference sequence). The V segment lost 6 bases and the J segment 1 base; nucleotides outside the gene matches: 6. CDR3 length: 16 amino acids. The CDR3 coding sequence is TGTGCCAGCAGTCCTGGGACTAGCGTATCCTACAATGAGCAGTTCTTC. It specifies CASSPGTSVSYNEQFF.

This chain uses TRBV19 with TRBJ2-1, with 10 nucleotides matching TRBD2. The germline CDR1 and CDR2 sequences are LNHDA and SQIVND (reference sequence). The CDR3 contains 18 residues. V dropped 2 bases and J dropped 5; count of bases not matched to a gene: 12. The DNA of the CDR3 is TGTGCCAGTAGTATAATAGCGGGAGGCCCGGACATCCACAATGAGCAGTTCTTC. It encodes CASSIIAGGPDIHNEQFF.

This rearrangement joins TRBV5-6 to TRBJ2-5; unclear D gene. The CDR3 is made up of 13 amino acids. Looked up from germline, CDR1 is SGHDT and CDR2 is YYEEEE. The V end lost 2 bases, the J end lost 2 bases, and 7 bases lay between the germline ends. CDR3 region: CASSFMSQETQYF. The CDR3 bases are TGTGCCAGCAGCTTTATGAGTCAAGAGACCCAGTACTTC.

J is TRBJ2-7 and V is TRBV7-2; no clear D. Trimming cost V 1 base and J 5 bases, with 15 bases left between them. The CDR3 length is 15 residues. CDR1 and CDR2 (germline): SGHTA, FQGNSA. The CDR3 region has the DNA TGTGCCAGCAGCTTAGTGTTAGGCCCCCGGGACGAGCAGTACTTC. Translated, it gives CASSLVLGPRDEQYF.

This rearrangement joins TRBV5-6 to TRBJ2-7; D is perhaps TRBD2 (7 bases). With 0 bases removed from V and 0 bases from J, the gap between germline ends came to 16 bases. This CDR3 contains 17 residues. The V gene's germline CDR1 is SGHDT and CDR2 YYEEEE. The chain's CDR3 is CASSLATGGPSSYEQYF. CDR3 nucleotide sequence: TGTGCCAGCAGCTTGGCCACGGGGGGCCCTAGCTCCTACGAGCAGTACTTC.

This clone was counted between two and nine times. CDR3 coding DNA: TGTGCCTGGAGTCTAGGAAACTTCTACGAGCAGTACTTC. Residues: CAWSLGNFYEQYF. The chain links TRBV30 to TRBJ2-7; D not certain. CDR3 length: 13 amino acids. V lost 2 bases, J lost 3 bases, and 11 bases lay in between. Germline V gene lookup returns CDR1 GTSNPN and CDR2 SVGIG (reference sequence). Filled out from reference TRBV30 and TRBJ2-7, the complete variable domain reads SQTIHQWPATLVQPVGSPLSLECTVEGTSNPNLYWYRQAAGRGLQLLFYSVGIGQISSEVPQNLSASRPQDRQFILSSKKLLLSDSGFYLCAWSLGNFYEQYFGPGTRLTVT.

The V call is TRBV20-1, the J call TRBJ1-1; D possibly corresponds to TRBD1 (5 bases). V was clipped by 3 bases and J by 0 bases, with 11 bases between them. The CDR3 is 14 residues long. Germline V gives CDR1 DFQATT, CDR2 SNEGSKA (reference sequence). This CDR3 is CSASQGAMNTEAFF. The CDR3 nucleotides read TGCAGTGCTAGTCAGGGCGCAATGAACACTGAAGCTTTCTTT.

This clone was found once. The chain has TRBV24-1 and TRBJ2-7; D remains ambiguous. There are 15 residues in the CDR3. Germline V gene data show CDR1 as KGHDR and CDR2 as SFDVKD. The V end was cut by 3 bases, the J end by 1 base, with 12 bases between. CDR3 residues: CATSDGPAVSYEQYF. Here the CDR3 DNA reads TGTGCCACCAGTGATGGCCCCGCGGTTTCCTACGAGCAGTACTTC.

The chain couples TRBV4-2 to TRBJ2-5; 13 positions match TRBD2. The germline CDR1 and CDR2 sequences are LGHNA and YNFKEQ. V lost 1 base to trimming and J lost 5 bases; unmatched junction nucleotides: 4. The CDR3 covers 16 residues. DNA of the CDR3: TGTGCCAGCAGCCAAGGGTCACTAGCGGGGGGGGAGACCCAGTACTTC. Protein sequence: CASSQGSLAGGETQYF.

J is TRBJ1-5 and V is TRBV30, with TRBD1 matching over 10 bases. The CDR3 has 14 residues. CDR1 GTSNPN and CDR2 SVGIG come from the germline V gene (reference sequence). Trimming removed 5 bases from V and 3 bases from J; junction bases left unmatched: 4. The CDR3 sequence is CAWSGQGVNQPQHF. CDR3 nucleotide sequence: TGTGCCTGGTCTGGACAGGGGGTCAATCAGCCCCAGCATTTT.

The chain links TRBV28 to TRBJ2-2; weak D call: TRBD2 (5 bases). CDR1 MDHEN and CDR2 SYDVKM come from the germline V gene. This CDR3 region has 14 residues. V was clipped by 5 bases and J by 8 bases, with 15 bases between them. The CDR3 protein is CASSIRRQEGELFF. Written as DNA, the CDR3 is TGTGCCAGCAGTATCCGGAGGCAGGAAGGGGAGCTGTTTTTT.